Sequencing of this T cell receptor beta chain was carried out in a study of blood T cell repertoires in COVID-19. TCRdb's table, derived via immunoSEQ multiplex PCR, lists solely in-frame clones and lacks some. The sample contains some 100,000 clones, around 86% of which appear only once. V was clipped by 0 bases and J by 2 bases, with 17 bases between them. CDR3 length: 19 amino acids. CDR1 and CDR2 from the germline V gene are MNHEY and SMNVEV (reference sequence). Sequencing used PBMCs or T cells enriched from blood (not recorded which). The chain employs TRBV27 and TRBJ2-6; possibly TRBD2 for D (5 bases). This TCR came from a woman in her 50s who had recovered from COVID-19. The CDR3 sequence is CASSLSDSRGLAGANVLTF. The CDR3 region has the DNA TGTGCCAGCAGTTTATCGGATAGTCGGGGTCTGGCTGGGGCCAACGTCCTGACTTTC.